These 27 T cell receptor beta chains originate from one sample sequenced in a study of identifying expanded T cells in peripheral blood (dated by TCRdb to about 2019). The library relied on the immunoSEQ multiplex PCR assay. Sourced from immuneACCESS, this table was stored by TCRdb with only in-frame sequences that have V and J called. A share of the clones is absent; for the studies checked, an unresolved V gene accounts for under half, and the remainder has no known explanation. Present in this sample are about 100,000 clones, approximately 89% of which were seen just once. The top ten hold about 6% of the sample. Source material: blood. Source of these receptors: a person aged 18 to 70 in good health.

The chain combines TRBV14 with TRBJ2-3, with D possibly matching TRBD1 (6 bases). CDR3 size: 15 residues. The V end lost 4 bases, the J end lost 4 bases, and 15 bases lay between the germline ends. Germline CDR1 reads SGHDN; CDR2 reads FVKESK. The CDR3 is CASSRSQGTADTQYF. The DNA of the CDR3 is TGTGCCAGCAGCCGAAGCCAGGGGACGGCAGATACGCAGTATTTT.

The V call is TRBV5-1, the J call TRBJ1-3, with D unclear. Germline CDR1 and CDR2: SGHRS and YFSETQ. CDR3 length: 13 amino acids. Deletions cut 4 bases from V and 0 bases from J, with 5 bases between. The CDR3, as DNA: TGCGCCAGCAGCATTAGCTCTGGAAACACCATATATTTT. Amino acid sequence: CASSISSGNTIYF. The full variable domain, with the rest looked up from reference TRBV5-1 and TRBJ1-3, is KAGVTQTPRYLIKTRGQQVTLSCSPISGHRSVSWYQQTPGQGLQFLFEYFSETQRNKGNFPGRFSGRQFSNSRSEMNVSTLELGDSALYLCASSISSGNTIYFGEGSWLTVV.

This sequence joins TRBV11-3 and TRBJ1-5; D gene uncertain. Between the trimmed V and J ends, which lost 3 bases and 3 bases, there was a span of 9 bases. The CDR3 length is 14 residues. Looked up from germline, CDR1 is SGHNT and CDR2 is YENEEA. As DNA, the CDR3 is TGTGCCAGCAGCTTGGGCGGCCCCAATCAGCCCCAGCATTTT. Translating it yields CASSLGGPNQPQHF.

This clone was observed a handful of times. The chain carries TRBV27 and TRBJ2-5, with D uncertain. The CDR3 totals 12 residues. Trimming removed 6 bases at V and 0 bases at J, with 5 bases between. Germline V lookup: CDR1 MNHEY, CDR2 SMNVEV (reference sequence). The DNA of the CDR3 is TGTGCCAGCAGCCAAAACCAAGAGACCCAGTACTTC. Protein product: CASSQNQETQYF.

This rearrangement joins TRBV30 to TRBJ2-5; TRBD1 matches 7 bases. Trimming cost V 5 bases and J 1 base; bases outside gene matches: 4. CDR1 is GTSNPN and CDR2 is SVGIG in the germline V gene (reference sequence). CDR3 size: 13 residues. In DNA, the CDR3 is TGTGCCTGGGAAACAGGGGCCCAAGAGACCCAGTACTTC. It specifies CAWETGAQETQYF.

The CDR3 region is CASSPYGSYGYTF. The CDR3 DNA sequence: TGTGCCAGCAGCCCCTATGGGAGCTATGGCTACACCTTC. This sequence joins TRBV5-5 and TRBJ1-2; no clear D. Between the trimmed V and J ends, which lost 4 bases and 4 bases, there was a span of 11 bases. This CDR3 comprises 13 residues. The germline CDR1 and CDR2 sequences are SGHKS and YYEKEE (reference sequence).

The chain joins TRBV19 to TRBJ2-1, with 9 bases that match TRBD2. Germline lookup yields CDR1 LNHDA and CDR2 SQIVND (reference sequence). J was trimmed by 4 bases and V by 4 bases; bases with no gene match: 14. The CDR3 runs to 18 residues. The CDR3 loop is CASSTPSSGALSYNEQFF. In nucleotides, the CDR3 is TGTGCCAGTAGTACCCCATCTAGCGGGGCCCTGTCTTACAATGAGCAGTTCTTC. Complete variable domain (other parts from reference TRBV19 and TRBJ2-1): DGGITQSPKYLFRKEGQNVTLSCEQNLNHDAMYWYRQDPGQGLRLIYYSQIVNDFQKGDIAEGYSVSREKKESFPLTVTSAQKNPTAFYLCASSTPSSGALSYNEQFFGPGTRLTVL.

This chain links TRBV6-1 with TRBJ1-3; perhaps TRBD1 as D (5 bases). Trimming took 0 bases from V and 5 from J, leaving 11 bases between them. Germline CDR1 MNHNS, CDR2 SASEGT. The CDR3 is 15 amino acids. Here the CDR3 DNA reads TGTGCCAGCAGTGAAGCCCTGGGGGTGAGAAACACCATATATTTT. It encodes CASSEALGVRNTIYF.

The V call is TRBV2, the J call TRBJ2-1; 10 bases are a match to TRBD2. The CDR3 extends over 13 amino acids. The germline gives CDR1 SNHLY, CDR2 FYNNEI. The V segment lost 6 bases and the J segment 10 bases; nucleotides outside the gene matches: 6. DNA for the CDR3: TGTGCCAGCAGCGAACAGCGGGGGGGCGAGCAGTTCTTC. This encodes CASSEQRGGEQFF.

The rearrangement uses TRBV10-3 and TRBJ2-2; 10 bases map to TRBD1. Germline V gives CDR1 ENHRY, CDR2 SYGVKD. Trimming cost V 5 bases and J 1 base; bases outside gene matches: 4. The length of the CDR3 is 16 residues. CDR3 bases: TGTGCCATCAGTAAGACAGGGGGCGGGAACACCGGGGAGCTGTTTTTT. This encodes CAISKTGGGNTGELFF.

This rearrangement joins TRBV10-1 to TRBJ2-1; D remains ambiguous. Germline CDR1 WNHNN, CDR2 SYGVQD (reference sequence). The length of the CDR3 is 14 residues. The V gene lost 2 bases and the J gene lost 3 bases, with 8 bases spanning the gap. The CDR3 nucleotides are TGCGCCAGCAGTGAGCCGGGCCACTACAATGAGCAGTTCTTC. It yields the protein CASSEPGHYNEQFF.

Of note for this clone: An end of the junction differs from the germline gene, which may be a read error. The V and J genes are TRBV5-1 and TRBJ1-1; 7 bases are shared with TRBD1. CDR3 length: 14 amino acids. CDR1 is SGHRS, CDR2 YFSETQ, per germline. Here the CDR3 reads CASSLDGGGRREQF. For the CDR3, the DNA is TGCGCCAGCAGCTTGGATGGAGGGGGCCGTCGAGAACAGTTT.

This sequence joins TRBV4-1 and TRBJ2-5, with a tentative D call TRBD1 (5 bases). The ends were cut back, 0 bases at V and 1 base at J, with 12 bases in the middle. Germline CDR1 and CDR2: MGHRA and YSYEKL. This CDR3 spans 16 amino acids. This CDR3 reads CASSQESRVGQETQYF. DNA for the CDR3: TGCGCCAGCAGCCAAGAGAGCAGGGTGGGCCAAGAGACCCAGTACTTC.

J is TRBJ2-3 and V is TRBV19, with D unclear. Germline CDR1 and CDR2: LNHDA and SQIVND (reference sequence). The CDR3 has 17 amino acids. V was clipped by 6 bases and J by 2 bases, with 21 bases between them. Here the CDR3 reads CASSPRTSAAFTDTQYF. The CDR3 region has the DNA TGTGCCAGTAGCCCTAGGACCTCAGCAGCGTTCACAGATACGCAGTATTTT. Supplemented by reference TRBV19 and TRBJ2-3, the full variable domain reads DGGITQSPKYLFRKEGQNVTLSCEQNLNHDAMYWYRQDPGQGLRLIYYSQIVNDFQKGDIAEGYSVSREKKESFPLTVTSAQKNPTAFYLCASSPRTSAAFTDTQYFGPGTRLTVL.

V is TRBV9 and J is TRBJ1-4; D may be TRBD1 (6 bases). The germline V gene encodes CDR1 SGDLS and CDR2 YYNGEE. The CDR3 loop spans 17 amino acids. V gave up 0 bases and J gave up 5 bases, with 17 bases separating them. The CDR3 nucleotides read TGTGCCAGCAGCGTAGAAGCTACAGGGATAAGGAATGAAAAACTGTTTTTT. Translated: CASSVEATGIRNEKLFF. Variable domain in full (rest from reference TRBV9 and TRBJ1-4): DSGVTQTPKHLITATGQRVTLRCSPRSGDLSVYWYQQSLDQGLQFLIQYYNGEERAKGNILERFSAQQFPDLHSELNLSSLELGDSALYFCASSVEATGIRNEKLFFGSGTQLSVL.

The rearrangement uses TRBV30 and TRBJ2-1; 9 bases are shared with TRBD1. CDR3 length equals 19 residues. Germline-derived CDR1 and CDR2 are GTSNPN and SVGIG (reference sequence). J was trimmed by 3 bases and V by 1 base; bases with no gene match: 16. CDR3 nucleotides: TGTGCCTGGAGTGGATTCAGGACAGGGGCTTCCGGGTTCTACAATGAGCAGTTCTTC. Protein sequence: CAWSGFRTGASGFYNEQFF. The entire variable domain, with the rest obtained from reference TRBV30 and TRBJ2-1, is as follows: SQTIHQWPATLVQPVGSPLSLECTVEGTSNPNLYWYRQAAGRGLQLLFYSVGIGQISSEVPQNLSASRPQDRQFILSSKKLLLSDSGFYLCAWSGFRTGASGFYNEQFFGPGTRLTVL.

The rearrangement uses TRBV27 and TRBJ1-5; D gene uncertain. Germline CDR1 is MNHEY and CDR2 is SMNVEV (reference sequence). CDR3 size: 15 residues. Trimming shortened V by 5 bases and J by 1 base, and 12 bases separated the two germline ends. CDR3 protein: CASSPVVYSNQPQHF. The DNA of the CDR3 is TGTGCCAGCAGTCCCGTAGTGTACAGCAATCAGCCCCAGCATTTT.

This clone was counted only a few times. This rearrangement joins TRBV11-2 to TRBJ1-4, with D perhaps TRBD1 (5 bases). Germline CDR1 is SGHAT and CDR2 is FQNNGV. The CDR3 extends over 15 amino acids. The V and J ends lost 1 base and 4 bases respectively, with 10 bases between them. The CDR3 DNA reads as TGTGCCAGCAGCTTAGTAGGGGCCCTTAATGAAAAACTGTTTTTT. It yields the protein CASSLVGALNEKLFF.

This chain joins TRBV2 and TRBJ2-7; D is perhaps TRBD1 (6 bases). This CDR3 region has 16 residues. Trimming pared 7 bases from V and 4 bases from J, leaving 23 bases between. Germline loops: CDR1 SNHLY, CDR2 FYNNEI. The CDR3 DNA follows: TGTGCCAGCAATACGCGGCAGAAGACAGGATTATACGAGCAGTACTTC. Its protein product is CASNTRQKTGLYEQYF.

Comments on this clone: Other DNA sequences in this sample translate to the same CDR3. The CDR3 here is CASSFGVYEQYF. CDR3 nucleotides: TGTGCCAGCAGCTTCGGGGTATACGAGCAGTACTTC. The rearrangement links TRBV5-8 to TRBJ2-7; possibly TRBD2 for D (5 bases). The CDR3 runs 12 residues. The germline V and J ends were trimmed by 2 bases and 4 bases, with 7 bases remaining between them. The germline V gene encodes CDR1 SGHTS and CDR2 YDEGEE.

The V and J genes are TRBV6-6 and TRBJ2-7; no definite D call. Trimming shortened V by 2 bases and J by 3 bases, and 14 bases separated the two germline ends. Germline loops: CDR1 MNHNY, CDR2 SVGAGI (reference sequence). The CDR3 length is 15 residues. This CDR3 is CASSYSRANDYEQYF. CDR3 DNA: TGTGCCAGCAGTTACAGTCGGGCTAACGACTACGAGCAGTACTTC.

V and J are TRBV2 and TRBJ2-1; D remains ambiguous. CDR1 is SNHLY and CDR2 is FYNNEI in the germline V gene. V shed 4 bases and J shed 0 bases, with 4 bases lying between them. The CDR3 covers 13 residues. The CDR3 DNA sequence: TGTGCCAGCAGTGGGAGCTCCTACAATGAGCAGTTCTTC. Amino acid sequence: CASSGSSYNEQFF.

This clone has just one count. CDR3 sequence reads: CASSSRDRDNEKLFF. CDR3 sequence (DNA): TGTGCCAGTAGTAGCCGGGACAGGGATAATGAAAAACTGTTTTTT. V usage is TRBV19 and J usage is TRBJ1-4, with 9 bases identical to TRBD1. CDR1 and CDR2 (germline): LNHDA, SQIVND (reference sequence). Germline trimming cut 4 bases from V and 4 bases from J; bases unmatched to any gene: 4. The CDR3 extends over 15 amino acids.

CDR3 coding DNA: TGTGCCAGCTCACCAGACAGAGTCTCTGGAAACACCATATATTTT. It is translated as CASSPDRVSGNTIYF. The gene calls are TRBV18 and TRBJ1-3; D is perhaps TRBD1 (5 bases). Germline V gene sequence: CDR1 KGHSH, CDR2 LQKENI. The CDR3 is made up of 15 amino acids. V lost 2 bases, J lost 0 bases, and 8 bases lay in between.

The chain employs TRBV9 and TRBJ2-3, with 8 bases aligning to TRBD2. The germline gives CDR1 SGDLS, CDR2 YYNGEE. J was trimmed by 1 base and V by 4 bases; bases with no gene match: 8. There are 16 residues in the CDR3. CDR3 protein: CASSPLGGGGTDTQYF. CDR3 nucleotides: TGTGCCAGCAGCCCTCTCGGGGGGGGCGGCACAGATACGCAGTATTTT.

This chain connects TRBV18 to TRBJ2-7; D possibly corresponds to TRBD1 (7 bases). CDR1 and CDR2 (germline): KGHSH, LQKENI. V was cut by 3 bases and J by 3 bases, with 15 bases left in between. There are 15 residues in the CDR3. For the CDR3, the DNA is TGTGCCAGCTCACCGCCCGGCAGGGGGGACTACGAGCAGTACTTC. Its translation: CASSPPGRGDYEQYF.

This chain links TRBV25-1 with TRBJ2-3, with D perhaps TRBD1 (5 bases). This CDR3 has 15 residues. V lost 2 bases, J lost 4 bases, and 13 bases lay in between. The germline V gene has CDR1 MGHDK and CDR2 SYGVNS. The CDR3 coding sequence is TGTGCCAGCAGTGAAACGAAGGGGCAGGCAGATACGCAGTATTTT. Its translation is CASSETKGQADTQYF.